This is a list of T cell receptor beta chains from one sample in a study of cytotoxic CD8 clonotypes in ibrutinib-treated CLL. Using immunoSEQ multiplex PCR, the repertoire was profiled, and TCRdb retains in-frame clones only, with some absent. In the table there are about 76,000 clones, around 78% of which are singletons. The input for sequencing was PBMCs, taken after 24 months of ibrutinib treatment. The receptor source for this set is a human donor with chronic lymphocytic leukemia. Both conserved end residues are trimmed from each CDR3. The order of the fields is J gene, V gene, clone size, CDR3 protein. Rows may omit the clone size; those that give it use once, few, many or a size class.

>TRBJ2-1|TRBV28|.
ATRALPNEQF
>TRBJ2-1|TRBV4-1|.
ASSQGGLAGVGAYEQF
>TRBJ2-1|TRBV19|.
ASSKVWTSGRYNEQF
>TRBJ1-2|TRBV11-2|.
ASSPHIWNQGNYGYT
>TRBJ2-5|TRBV20-1|.
SAAPKETQY
>TRBJ1-5|TRBV30|.
AWSVQQGGNQPQH
>TRBJ2-7|TRBV11-2|.
ASSPPEVPYEQY
>TRBJ2-1|TRBV30|once
ACDEDRTYNEQF
>TRBJ2-1|TRBV5-4|.
ASSHPGLQNEQF
>TRBJ2-7|TRBV5-5|.
ASSWTGEEQY
>TRBJ2-1|TRBV19|few
ASGGRRSSYNEQF
>TRBJ2-1|TRBV23-1|.
ASSQQNRGSSRNEQF
>TRBJ1-5|TRBV6-1|.
AALQGKDYGPQH
>TRBJ1-1|TRBV19|once
ASSMAGGPEAF
>TRBJ1-3|TRBV6-6|.
ASSYGATSGNTIY
>TRBJ2-3|TRBV7-9|.
VSSLGSTSGSPDTQY
>TRBJ2-7|TRBV7-2|.
ASSSYDRDEQY
>TRBJ2-7|TRBV13|.
ASSLGLRASGRSEQY
>TRBJ2-7|TRBV30|.
AWSHRGAGLYYEQY
>TRBJ1-1|TRBV30|.
AGSGGATEAF
>TRBJ2-1|TRBV7-2|.
ASSLWDKGHNEQF
>TRBJ2-7|TRBV2|.
ASRQGRVEQY
>TRBJ2-5|TRBV4-3|.
ASSQTGGRETQY
>TRBJ1-3|TRBV13|.
ASSWTGLGGVNTIY
>TRBJ2-7|TRBV5-1|.
ASSYGQGGHEQY
>TRBJ2-3|TRBV19|.
ASRLAGERADTQY
>TRBJ1-1|TRBV5-1|.
ASSYGPTNTEAF
>TRBJ2-3|TRBV14|.
ASSQLGAQATDTQY
>TRBJ1-5|TRBV7-9|.
ASSLGQGREPQH
>TRBJ1-5|TRBV19|many
ASSIDHTGWFVPQH
>TRBJ2-7|TRBV6-5|.
ASSSTGGSSEQY
>TRBJ2-2|TRBV7-2|.
ASSLGGRGTGELF
>TRBJ1-5|TRBV18|.
ASSPITGNQPQH
>TRBJ2-7|TRBV27|.
ASSPYGQVVYSYEQY
>TRBJ2-5|TRBV4-1|.
ASSQISGRASQETQY
>TRBJ1-4|TRBV9|.
ASSVGQGSEKLF
>TRBJ1-2|TRBV14|.
ASSQDNRAAPLYGYT
>TRBJ1-4|TRBV15|.
ATSRAGQRSVF
>TRBJ2-1|TRBV7-2|.
ASSLGPRDEQF
>TRBJ2-7|TRBV19|.
ASSTSHVQRFEQY
>TRBJ1-2|TRBV7-2|.
ASSIHRGANYGYT
>TRBJ2-7|TRBV5-4|.
ASSLLPGQAYEQY
>TRBJ2-7|TRBV28|.
ASSDREDEQY
>TRBJ2-7|TRBV6-6|.
ASRTTGGTYEQY
>TRBJ1-2|TRBV5-6|.
ASSFLGGGDGYT
>TRBJ2-5|TRBV30|few
AWSKAGGETQY
>TRBJ1-1|TRBV7-2|.
ASSLGQGNTEAF
>TRBJ2-1|TRBV5-1|.
ASSLPGLAGDNEQF
>TRBJ2-7|TRBV5-1|.
ASSPRQDVSYEQY
>TRBJ2-7|TRBV30|.
AWSGGTSEQY
>TRBJ2-1|TRBV7-9|.
ASSSDWTGGMNEQF
>TRBJ2-3|TRBV18|.
ASSPEQVHGDTQY
>TRBJ1-5|TRBV27|.
ASSFQGASNQPQH
>TRBJ1-2|TRBV4-3|.
ASSQDPSSGYT
>TRBJ2-2|TRBV11-2|.
ASTLRGGYTGELF
>TRBJ2-5|TRBV7-2|.
ASSLEGSGGRQETQY
>TRBJ2-2|TRBV6-6|.
ASGSGLGNTGELF
>TRBJ2-2|TRBV7-9|.
ASSLTGLTGELF
>TRBJ2-2|TRBV30|.
AWEGTNTGELF
>TRBJ1-5|TRBV7-2|.
ASSPTGGNQPQH